Below, 11 T cell receptor beta chains from the same sample are listed, as sequenced in a study of molecular identifiers for immune sequencing clone quantification. TCRdb fed the PCR reads into MiXCR, producing one record per CDR3 protein. The table includes about 510,000 distinct CDR3 sequences, 20% to 25% detected once. The sample was naive CD8+ T cells from blood, with Jurkat cell RNA spiked in. Indicated subset: FACS-sorted CD8+CD4-CCR7+CD45RA+ naive T cells. The source is a human donor in good health. Some libraries in this study had Jurkat cell RNA spiked in.

This clonotype was seen a few times. A read error may be the cause here, since a much bigger clone is one base away. This chain uses TRBV27 with TRBJ2-3; tentative D call: TRBD1 (5 bases). This CDR3 is 13 amino acids long. CDR1 MNHEY and CDR2 SMNVEV come from the germline V gene (reference sequence). CDR3 protein: CANSLQGTDTQYF. CDR3 sequence (DNA): TGTGCCAACAGTTTACAGGGCACAGATACGCAGTATTTT.

As DNA, the CDR3 is TGTGCCAGTAGTCCCTCCGGACAGGGAGTCACTGAAGCTTTCTTT. This gives the protein CASSPSGQGVTEAFF. This sequence joins TRBV19 and TRBJ1-1, with 8 positions matching TRBD1. Germline V gene data show CDR1 as LNHDA and CDR2 as SQIVND (reference sequence). This CDR3 region has 15 residues. V shed 5 bases, J shed 4 bases, and the junction held 9 bases outside the gene matches.

To note about this clonotype: A much more abundant neighbour one base away suggests this may be a read error. The chain combines TRBV7-9 with TRBJ2-4; 12 bases match TRBD1. The CDR3 totals 16 residues. The germline V gene encodes CDR1 SEHNR and CDR2 FQNEAQ (reference sequence). CDR3 DNA sequence: TGTGCCGGCAGCTTATCGGGACAGGGGGCCGGAAACATTCAGTACTTC. Encoded protein: CAGSLSGQGAGNIQYF.

Comment on this clonotype: One junction end disagrees with the germline gene, perhaps due to a read error. The chain has TRBV7-2 and TRBJ2-7, with D uncertain. The CDR3 sequence is 12 residues long. The V gene's germline CDR1 is SGHTA and CDR2 FQGNSA. The CDR3: CVSSLSSYEQYF. CDR3 in DNA: TGTGTCAGCAGCCTGAGCTCCTACGAGCAGTACTTC.

For this clonotype: A clone one base away is much larger, so this may be a read error. The chain links TRBV5-6 to TRBJ1-5; D gene uncertain. Germline V gene lookup returns CDR1 SGHDT and CDR2 YYEEEE. CDR3 length equals 15 residues. This chain's CDR3 is CAGSSMTEGNQPQHF. DNA of the CDR3: TGTGCCGGCAGCTCCATGACTGAGGGCAATCAGCCCCAGCATTTT. Using reference TRBV5-6 and TRBJ1-5 for the parts outside the CDR3, the full variable domain is DAGVTQSPTHLIKTRGQQVTLRCSPKSGHDTVSWYQQALGQGPQFIFQYYEEEERQRGNFPDRFSGHQFPNYSSELNVNALLLGDSALYLCAGSSMTEGNQPQHFGDGTRLSIL.

A note on this clonotype: This may be a read error: a much more frequent sequence differs by one nucleotide. The chain combines TRBV20-1 with TRBJ2-2, with 9 nucleotides matching TRBD2. Germline V gene sequence: CDR1 DFQATT, CDR2 SNEGSKA (reference sequence). V gave up 0 bases and J gave up 5 bases; unmatched junction bases: 10. This CDR3 has 17 residues. The CDR3 here is CSARDWSGGRVTGELFF. CDR3 DNA sequence: TGCAGTGCTAGAGATTGGTCTGGCGGGAGGGTAACCGGGGAGCTGTTTTTT.

This clonotype was observed a few times. The CDR3: CASSYGRERVDTQYF. The CDR3 DNA reads TGTGCCAGCAGTTACGGCCGGGAGCGGGTAGATACGCAGTATTTT. The rearrangement links TRBV6-6 to TRBJ2-3; a weak D match, TRBD2 (6 bases). The CDR3 runs 15 residues. The germline gives CDR1 MNHNY, CDR2 SVGAGI (reference sequence). Between the trimmed V and J ends, which lost 2 bases and 5 bases, there was a span of 14 bases.

This clonotype has at least ten counts. V is TRBV30 and J is TRBJ1-3; no clear D gene. The ends were cut back, 4 bases at V and 4 bases at J, with 8 bases in the middle. The CDR3 runs to 12 residues. Germline V gives CDR1 GTSNPN, CDR2 SVGIG (reference sequence). DNA of the CDR3: TGTGCCTGGACCGAACAGGGAAACACCATATATTTT. This codes for CAWTEQGNTIYF.

V usage is TRBV11-2 and J usage is TRBJ1-3; unclear D gene. CDR1 SGHAT and CDR2 FQNNGV come from the germline V gene. This CDR3 has 15 amino acids. With 5 bases removed from V and 4 bases from J, the gap between germline ends came to 15 bases. Here the CDR3 DNA reads TGTGCCAGCAGCACGGACTCCCAAGCAGGAAACACCATATATTTT. It codes for CASSTDSQAGNTIYF.

This clonotype was counted ten times or more. The chain recombines TRBV9 with TRBJ1-3, with TRBD1 identical over 7 bases. CDR3 length: 16 amino acids. The V and J ends lost 3 bases and 2 bases, in that order; junction bases with no gene match: 8. Germline-derived CDR1 and CDR2 are SGDLS and YYNGEE. CDR3 sequence (DNA): TGTGCCAGCAGCGGAGAGACAGGGCTGGCTGGAAACACCATATATTTT. Translating it yields CASSGETGLAGNTIYF.

As concerns this clonotype: This may be a read error: a much more frequent sequence differs by one nucleotide. The CDR3 DNA is TGTGCCAGCAGCCCAGCGGCGGACGGGGATGAGTACTTC. Its protein is CASSPAADGDEYF. This chain uses TRBV11-3 with TRBJ2-7; possibly TRBD2 for D (5 bases). This CDR3 contains 13 residues. Germline CDR1 is SGHNT and CDR2 is YENEEA. The V end was cut by 5 bases, the J end by 11 bases, with 19 bases between.